This T cell receptor beta chain was identified during a study of spatial heterogeneity in lung cancer. Across the whole study: Sequencing was performed on follow-up PBMC samples when available, collected at a median of around two years after resection. There were consistently more beta-chain sequences detected than alpha-chain sequences. There were, on average, more than 9.5 raw-read appearances for each unique TCR and UMI combination.

Time point described: blood at routine non-recurrence follow-up after resection. Sequencing of whole RNA from tumor, nontumor lung or frozen PBMC involved no sorting. The germline V gene has CDR1 SGHRS and CDR2 YFSETQ. The CDR3 length is 15 residues. V shed 3 bases, J shed 0 bases, and the junction held 4 bases outside the gene matches. This clonotype came up a few times. The antigen remains undetermined. TCRdb ran MiXCR on the 5' RACE reads and lists one entry per CDR3 protein. This sample carries about 52,000 distinct CDR3 sequences, 7.4% of them seen once, and the ten largest clones take approximately 35%. General study findings and limits: At tumor resection, ubiquitous expanded TCRs were detected in blood more often than later.

The TCR originated in a female donor with early-stage non-small cell lung cancer. The input for sequencing was PBMCs, taken at follow-up. This sequence joins TRBV5-1 and TRBJ1-2; TRBD1 matches 8 bases. CDR3 sequence: CASSWAGGSNYGYTF. The CDR3 DNA sequence: TGCGCCAGCAGCTGGGCAGGGGGCTCTAACTATGGCTACACCTTC. Full variable domain (remainder filled in from reference TRBV5-1 and TRBJ1-2): KAGVTQTPRYLIKTRGQQVTLSCSPISGHRSVSWYQQTPGQGLQFLFEYFSETQRNKGNFPGRFSGRQFSNSRSEMNVSTLELGDSALYLCASSWAGGSNYGYTFGSGTRLTVV.